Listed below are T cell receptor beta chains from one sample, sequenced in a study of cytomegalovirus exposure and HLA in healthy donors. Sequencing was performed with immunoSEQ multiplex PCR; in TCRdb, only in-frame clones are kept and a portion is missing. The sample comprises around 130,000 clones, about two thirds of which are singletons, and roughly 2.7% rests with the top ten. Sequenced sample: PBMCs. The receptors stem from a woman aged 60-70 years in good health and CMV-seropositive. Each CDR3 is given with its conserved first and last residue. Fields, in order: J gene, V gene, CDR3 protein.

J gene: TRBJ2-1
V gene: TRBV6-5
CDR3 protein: CASSYGRISNEQFF

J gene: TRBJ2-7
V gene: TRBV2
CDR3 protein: CASSEERRGYF

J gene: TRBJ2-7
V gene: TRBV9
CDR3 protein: CASSVEAGASYEQYF

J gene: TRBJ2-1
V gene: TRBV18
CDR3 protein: CASSLGQGVDNEQFF

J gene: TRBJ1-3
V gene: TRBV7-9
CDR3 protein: CASSPADQGGPSGNTIYF

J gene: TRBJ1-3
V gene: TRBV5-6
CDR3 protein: CASSFWTGSSGNTIYF

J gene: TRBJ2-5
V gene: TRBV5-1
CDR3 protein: CASSLGGGETQYF

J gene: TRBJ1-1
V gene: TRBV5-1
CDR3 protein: CASSLGHLNTEAFF

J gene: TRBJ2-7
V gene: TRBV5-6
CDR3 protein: CASSPGHSYEQYF

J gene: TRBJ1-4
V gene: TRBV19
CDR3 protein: CASSPRASGVGEKLFF

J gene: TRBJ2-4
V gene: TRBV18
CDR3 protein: CASSPRDSKNIQYF

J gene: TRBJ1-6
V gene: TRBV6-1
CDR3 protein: CASIRQGGSPLHF

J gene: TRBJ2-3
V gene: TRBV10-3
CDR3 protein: CAISESAAGDTQYF

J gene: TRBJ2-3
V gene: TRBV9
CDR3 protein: CASSVTPGGAASDTQYF

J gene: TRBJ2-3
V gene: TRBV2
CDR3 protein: CASSAPGTGADTQYF

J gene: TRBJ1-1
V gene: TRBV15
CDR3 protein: CATSRGGAGFF

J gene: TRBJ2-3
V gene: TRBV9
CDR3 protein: CASSVMVAGGRNGTQYF

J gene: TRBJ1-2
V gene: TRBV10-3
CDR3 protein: CAISESTRGSGYTF

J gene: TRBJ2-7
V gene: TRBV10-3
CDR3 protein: CAISGTGNSYEQYF

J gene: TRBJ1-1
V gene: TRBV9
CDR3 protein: CASSPDRGQYTEAFF

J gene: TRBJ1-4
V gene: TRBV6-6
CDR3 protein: CASSYGGTNEKLFF

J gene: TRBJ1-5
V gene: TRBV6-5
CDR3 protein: CASSYSRGQPQHF

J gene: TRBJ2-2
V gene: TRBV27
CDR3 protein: CASSPLNTGELFF

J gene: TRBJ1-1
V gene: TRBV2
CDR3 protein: CASSAAEAFF

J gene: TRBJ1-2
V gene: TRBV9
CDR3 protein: CASSVSGGPGYGYTF

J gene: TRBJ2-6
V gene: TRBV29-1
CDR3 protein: CSVVQGRLLSGANVLTF

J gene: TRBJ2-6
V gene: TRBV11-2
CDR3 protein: CASSASYGANVLTF

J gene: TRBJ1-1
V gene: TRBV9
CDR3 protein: CASSVTGGNTEAFF

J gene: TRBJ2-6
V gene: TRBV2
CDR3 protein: CAFPWGQGGSGANVLTF

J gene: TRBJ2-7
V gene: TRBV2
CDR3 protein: CATTGQGHEQYF

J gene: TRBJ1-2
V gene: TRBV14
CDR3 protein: CASSQDRLTYGYTF

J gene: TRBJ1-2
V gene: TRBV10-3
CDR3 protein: CAISELSQGSANYGYTF

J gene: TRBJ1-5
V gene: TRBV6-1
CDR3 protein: CASSDRGQGQRPQHF

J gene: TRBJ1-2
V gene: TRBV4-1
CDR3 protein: CASSPTGLGYTF

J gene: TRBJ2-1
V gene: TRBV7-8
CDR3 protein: CASSWSAGTYNEQFF

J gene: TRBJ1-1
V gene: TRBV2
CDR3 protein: CASSLQGLNTEAFF

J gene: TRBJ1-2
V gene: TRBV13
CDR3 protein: CASSPRRQVYGYTF

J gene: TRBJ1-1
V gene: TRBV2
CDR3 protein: CAPSVGLNTEAFF

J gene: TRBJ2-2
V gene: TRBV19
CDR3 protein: CASSTNPYLTSGAGGELFF

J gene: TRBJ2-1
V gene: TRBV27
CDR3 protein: CASRRLAGGYNEQFF

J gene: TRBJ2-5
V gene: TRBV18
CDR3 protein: CASSPGLARETQYF

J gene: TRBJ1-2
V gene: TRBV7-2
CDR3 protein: CASSSNYGYTF

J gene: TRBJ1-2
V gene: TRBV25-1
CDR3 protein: CASSEYRRTGAYGYTF

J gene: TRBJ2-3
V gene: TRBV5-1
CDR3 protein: CASSLPGTGKDTQYF

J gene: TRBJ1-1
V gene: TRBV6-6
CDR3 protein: CASSTTPGNTEAFF

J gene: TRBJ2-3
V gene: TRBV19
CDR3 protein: CASSPQGASDTQYF

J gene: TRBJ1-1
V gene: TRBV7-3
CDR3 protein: CASSLGGWATEAFF

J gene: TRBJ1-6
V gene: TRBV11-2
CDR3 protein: CASSSQGNSPLHF

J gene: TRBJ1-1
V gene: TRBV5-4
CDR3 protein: CASTQDRALRNTEAFF

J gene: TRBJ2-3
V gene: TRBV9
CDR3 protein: CASSPRSGGAGDTQYF

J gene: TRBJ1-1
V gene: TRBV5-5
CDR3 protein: CASSTIGEGTTEAFF

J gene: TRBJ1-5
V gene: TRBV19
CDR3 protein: CASSGQVSQPQHF

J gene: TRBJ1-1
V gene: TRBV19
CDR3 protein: CASSGPGTGNTEAFF

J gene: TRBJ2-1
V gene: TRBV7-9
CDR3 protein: CASSLGGDRSTFF

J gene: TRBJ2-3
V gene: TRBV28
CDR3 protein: CASSFVSSLPRDTQYF